This T cell receptor (beta chain) was obtained from a study of T cells in Graves' hyperthyroidism and ophthalmopathy. Overall study: Peripheral blood collection took place at initial diagnosis, before any treatment.

This clonotype was detected ten times or more. Antigen: not known. General study points: Classification by a 13 V-J model distinguished ophthalmopathy from stable hyperthyroidism. Model output signaled ophthalmopathy a median approximately 6.2 months ahead of onset.

The TCR beta CDR3 regions underwent amplification using RNA transcripts as the source. TCR CDR3 regions were first amplified by RT-PCR with HTBI primers. In TCRdb, the multiplex PCR reads were re-called with MiXCR into one record per CDR3 protein. Here the sample spans about 400,000 distinct CDR3 sequences, roughly 15% being singletons. The V gene's germline CDR1 is SQVTM and CDR2 ANQGSEA. The germline V and J ends were trimmed by 4 bases and 4 bases, with 10 bases remaining between them. The CDR3 has 12 residues. Out of 10 ml of fresh peripheral blood came the PBMCs. The sequencing input was blood. The TCR sequence derives from a woman aged 60-75 years with Graves' ophthalmopathy. This chain uses TRBV29-1 with TRBJ1-1, with a weak D call TRBD1 (5 bases). The CDR3 nucleotides read TGCAGCGTTGTGGGGGTTAGCACTGAAGCTTTCTTT. Amino acids: CSVVGVSTEAFF.